The clone carrying this T cell receptor (beta chain) was recorded once. This sample stems from a study of regulatory dendritic cells for organ transplantation. Profiled with immunoSEQ multiplex PCR; TCRdb holds only in-frame clones, not every one. The sample consists of roughly 27,000 clones, 82% of them appearing once. V was trimmed by 0 bases and J by 2 bases, leaving 14 bases between them. The germline CDR1 and CDR2 sequences are SGHDT and YYEEEE. The CDR3 consists of 16 residues. This sequence was found in a human donor in good health. This rearrangement joins TRBV5-6 to TRBJ2-5; weak D call: TRBD1 (6 bases). Sequencing was performed on naive CD8+ T cells from blood. Stated subset: CD45RA+ naive T cells. The CDR3 DNA sequence: TGTGCCAGCAGCTTGGCTCTGAGGACAGCGCAAGAGACCCAGTACTTC. This translates into CASSLALRTAQETQYF.